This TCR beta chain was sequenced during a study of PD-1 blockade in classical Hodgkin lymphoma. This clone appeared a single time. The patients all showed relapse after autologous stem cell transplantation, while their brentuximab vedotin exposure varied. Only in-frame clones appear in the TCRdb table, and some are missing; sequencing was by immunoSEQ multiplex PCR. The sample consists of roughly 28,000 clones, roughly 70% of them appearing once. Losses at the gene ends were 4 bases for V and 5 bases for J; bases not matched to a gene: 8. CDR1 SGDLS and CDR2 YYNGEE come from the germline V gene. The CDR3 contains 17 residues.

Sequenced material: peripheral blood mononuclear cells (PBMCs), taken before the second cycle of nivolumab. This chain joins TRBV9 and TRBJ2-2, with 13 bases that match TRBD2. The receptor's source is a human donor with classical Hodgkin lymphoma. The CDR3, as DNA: TGTGCCAGCAGCCCAATGGGACTAGCGGGGCTGACCGGGGAGCTGTTTTTT. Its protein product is CASSPMGLAGLTGELFF.